A selection of T cell receptor beta chains follows, all from one sample in a study of T cell responses to AZD1222 COVID-19 vaccine. Method: immunoSEQ multiplex PCR; TCRdb's copy keeps in-frame clones and lacks some. The data contain fewer than 250,000 clones, 85% to 95% of them singletons. The source material was peripheral blood, sampled on day 0 of AZD1222 vaccination. The origin of the receptors is an adult in good health. Each CDR3 is given with its conserved first and last residue. A D gene is named only where the DNA matches it firmly. Part of the rows lack a size; the others show once, few, many or a class for expanded clones.

V: TRBV7-3
J: TRBJ2-2
size: NA
D: NA
length: 15
DNA: TGTGCCAGCAGCCCTGGGACCCGGAACACCGGGGAGCTGTTTTTT
CDR3: CASSPGTRNTGELFF

V: TRBV7-2
J: TRBJ1-5
size: NA
D: NA
length: 14
DNA: TGTGCCAGCAGCTTAGGATATAGCAATCAGCCCCAGCATTTT
CDR3: CASSLGYSNQPQHF

V: TRBV5-1
J: TRBJ1-2
size: NA
D: TRBD1
length: 14
DNA: TGCGCCAGCAGCTCTACCGGGACAGACTATGGCTACACCTTC
CDR3: CASSSTGTDYGYTF

V: TRBV7-2
J: TRBJ2-5
size: NA
D: NA
length: 15
DNA: TGTGCCAGCAGCTTAGGGTGGGGGCCGAGGGAGACCCAGTACTTC
CDR3: CASSLGWGPRETQYF

V: TRBV5-1
J: TRBJ2-2
size: NA
D: NA
length: 14
DNA: TGCGCCAGCAGCAAACAGGGGAACACCGGGGAGCTGTTTTTT
CDR3: CASSKQGNTGELFF

V: TRBV12-3/TRBV12-4
J: TRBJ2-7
size: NA
D: NA
length: 12
DNA: TGTGCCAGCAGCAGGGGCAGCTACGAGCAGTACTTC
CDR3: CASSRGSYEQYF

V: TRBV5-1
J: TRBJ2-2
size: NA
D: TRBD1
length: 17
DNA: TGCGCCAGCAGCCCAATACCGGGACAGTCCGACACCGGGGAGCTGTTTTTT
CDR3: CASSPIPGQSDTGELFF

V: TRBV6-5
J: TRBJ1-1
size: once
D: NA
length: 16
DNA: TGTGCCAGCAGTTACTCTTTCCTCTCTCTGAACACTGAAGCTTTCTTT
CDR3: CASSYSFLSLNTEAFF

V: TRBV27
J: TRBJ1-1
size: NA
D: NA
length: 13
DNA: TGTGCCAGCAGGGGACTGGCGAACACTGAAGCTTTCTTT
CDR3: CASRGLANTEAFF

V: TRBV4-3
J: TRBJ2-3
size: once
D: TRBD2
length: 15
DNA: TGCGCCAGCAGCCAGGGGACTAGCGGGGGAGATACGCAGTATTTT
CDR3: CASSQGTSGGDTQYF

V: TRBV4-1
J: TRBJ2-7
size: few
D: TRBD2
length: 15
DNA: TGCGCCAGCAGCCAAGGCGAGCGGGGCTCCTACGAGCAGTACTTC
CDR3: CASSQGERGSYEQYF

V: TRBV6-6
J: TRBJ2-3
size: NA
D: TRBD2
length: 16
DNA: TGTGCCAGCACGTTGTCTAAGCGGGGGGCCGGAGATACGCAGTATTTT
CDR3: CASTLSKRGAGDTQYF

V: TRBV7-3
J: TRBJ2-2
size: NA
D: NA
length: 17
DNA: TGTGCCAGCAGCTTAGGATCAACAACCTCGAACACCGGGGAGCTGTTTTTT
CDR3: CASSLGSTTSNTGELFF

V: TRBV19
J: TRBJ2-1
size: NA
D: NA
length: 14
DNA: TGTGCCAGCCAGAGACTAGATAAATACAATGAGCAGTTCTTC
CDR3: CASQRLDKYNEQFF

V: TRBV5-1
J: TRBJ2-7
size: NA
D: TRBD2
length: 15
DNA: TGCGCCAGCAGCGGGCATAGCGGGGGACTCTACGAGCAGTACTTC
CDR3: CASSGHSGGLYEQYF

V: TRBV6-5
J: TRBJ1-2
size: NA
D: NA
length: 14
DNA: TGTGCCAGCAGTTACTCGCGGGGGGGCTATGGCTACACCTTC
CDR3: CASSYSRGGYGYTF

V: TRBV28
J: TRBJ1-6
size: NA
D: NA
length: 14
DNA: TGTGCCAGCAGTTCGCCCCCGCCAGGCGCGGCCCTCCACTTT
CDR3: CASSSPPPGAALHF

V: TRBV7-2
J: TRBJ1-6
size: NA
D: NA
length: 13
DNA: TGTGCCAGCAGTTTAGGAACGGGTTCACCCCTCCACTTT
CDR3: CASSLGTGSPLHF

V: TRBV12-3/TRBV12-4
J: TRBJ1-2
size: NA
D: TRBD1
length: 11
DNA: TGTGCCAGCATGGGACAGTATGGCTACACCTTC
CDR3: CASMGQYGYTF

V: TRBV7-2
J: TRBJ2-3
size: once
D: TRBD2
length: 16
DNA: TGTGCCAGCAGCTTTTTAGCGGGGACTAGCACAGATACGCAGTATTTT
CDR3: CASSFLAGTSTDTQYF

V: TRBV6-5
J: TRBJ2-1
size: NA
D: TRBD1
length: 15
DNA: TGTGCCAGCAGTTGGGGACAGGGGCACTCCAATGAGCAGTTCTTC
CDR3: CASSWGQGHSNEQFF

V: TRBV6-6
J: TRBJ1-4
size: NA
D: NA
length: 13
DNA: TGTGCCAGCAGGCAGCTAAATAATGAAAAACTGTTTTTT
CDR3: CASRQLNNEKLFF

V: TRBV12-3/TRBV12-4
J: TRBJ2-7
size: NA
D: NA
length: 11
DNA: TGTGCCAGCAGTTTAGGCTACGAGCAGTACTTC
CDR3: CASSLGYEQYF